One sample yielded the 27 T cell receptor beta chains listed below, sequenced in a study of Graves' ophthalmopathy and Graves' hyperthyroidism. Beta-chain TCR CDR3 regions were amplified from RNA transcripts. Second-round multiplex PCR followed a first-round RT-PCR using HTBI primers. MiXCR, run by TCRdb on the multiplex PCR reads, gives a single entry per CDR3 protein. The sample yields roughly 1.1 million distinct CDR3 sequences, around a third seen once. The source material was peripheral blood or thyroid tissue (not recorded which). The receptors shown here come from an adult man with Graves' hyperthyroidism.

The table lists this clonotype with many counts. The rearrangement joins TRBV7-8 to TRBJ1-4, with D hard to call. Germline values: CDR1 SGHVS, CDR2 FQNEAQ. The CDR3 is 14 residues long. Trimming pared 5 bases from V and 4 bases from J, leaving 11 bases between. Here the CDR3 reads CASSLGPRNEKLFF. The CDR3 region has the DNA TGTGCCAGCAGCCTCGGGCCTCGTAATGAAAAACTGTTTTTT.

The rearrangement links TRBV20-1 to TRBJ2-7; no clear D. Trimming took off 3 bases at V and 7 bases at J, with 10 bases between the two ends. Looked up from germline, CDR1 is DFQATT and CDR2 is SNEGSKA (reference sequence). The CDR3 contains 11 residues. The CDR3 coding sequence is TGCAGTGCTAGCGACCGCCGGGAGCAGTACTTC. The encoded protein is CSASDRREQYF.

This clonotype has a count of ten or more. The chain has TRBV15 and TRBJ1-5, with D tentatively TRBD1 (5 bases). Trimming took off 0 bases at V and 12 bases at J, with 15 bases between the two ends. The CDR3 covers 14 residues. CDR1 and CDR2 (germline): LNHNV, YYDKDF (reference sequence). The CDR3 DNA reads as TGTGCCACCAGCAGAGAAACAAAAGGGGTTTGCCAGCATTTT. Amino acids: CATSRETKGVCQHF.

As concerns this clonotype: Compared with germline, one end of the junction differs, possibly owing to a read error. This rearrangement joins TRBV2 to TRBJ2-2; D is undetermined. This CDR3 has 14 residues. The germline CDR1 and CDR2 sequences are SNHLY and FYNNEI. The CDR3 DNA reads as TGCGCCAGCAGCCAAGACCCGGGCCGCGGGGAGCTGTTTTTT. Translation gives CASSQDPGRGELFF. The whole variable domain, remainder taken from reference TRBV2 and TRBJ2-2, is EPEVTQTPSHQVTQMGQEVILRCVPISNHLYFYWYRQILGQKVEFLVSFYNNEISEKSEIFDDQFSVERPDGSNFTLKIRSTKLEDSAMYFCASSQDPGRGELFFGEGSRLTVL.

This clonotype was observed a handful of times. The CDR3 DNA reads TGTGCCAGCACAAGCGGATCCAGGTACGAGCAGTACTTC. Translation gives CASTSGSRYEQYF. The chain recombines TRBV27 with TRBJ2-7; TRBD2 is a possible D gene (5 bases). Trimming shortened V by 7 bases and J by 4 bases, and 14 bases separated the two germline ends. CDR3 length: 13 residues. CDR1 and CDR2 (germline): MNHEY, SMNVEV (reference sequence).

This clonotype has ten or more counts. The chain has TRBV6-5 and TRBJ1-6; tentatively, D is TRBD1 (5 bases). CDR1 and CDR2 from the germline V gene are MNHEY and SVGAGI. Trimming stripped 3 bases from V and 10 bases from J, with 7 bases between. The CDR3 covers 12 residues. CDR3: CASSYKGSPLHF. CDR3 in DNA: TGTGCCAGCAGTTATAAGGGGTCACCCCTCCACTTT.

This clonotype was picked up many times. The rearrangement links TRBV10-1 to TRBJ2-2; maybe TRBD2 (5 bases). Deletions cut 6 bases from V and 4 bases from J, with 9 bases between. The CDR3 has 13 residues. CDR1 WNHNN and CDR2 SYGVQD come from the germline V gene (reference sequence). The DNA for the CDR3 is TGCGCCAGCAGGGACGGACTCACCGGGGAGCTGTTTTTT. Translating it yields CASRDGLTGELFF.

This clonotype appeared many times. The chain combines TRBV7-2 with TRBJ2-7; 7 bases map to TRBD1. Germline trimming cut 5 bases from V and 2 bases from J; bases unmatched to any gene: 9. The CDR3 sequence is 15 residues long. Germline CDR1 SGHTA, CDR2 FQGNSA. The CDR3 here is CASSNPDGTAYEQYF. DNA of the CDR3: TGTGCCAGCAGCAATCCCGACGGGACAGCCTACGAGCAGTACTTC.

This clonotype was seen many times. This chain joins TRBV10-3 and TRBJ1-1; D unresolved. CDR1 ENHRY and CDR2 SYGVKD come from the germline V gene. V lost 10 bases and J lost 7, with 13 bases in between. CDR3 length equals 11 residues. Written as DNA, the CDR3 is TGTGCCACCTATCGGGATTTTGAAGCTTTCTTT. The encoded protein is CATYRDFEAFF.

The CDR3 DNA reads TGTGCCAGCAGTTACTCGACAGGTCGCTATGGCTACACCTTC. Translated, it gives CASSYSTGRYGYTF. The chain is built from TRBV6-5 and TRBJ1-2; a weak D match, TRBD1 (6 bases). This CDR3 is 14 amino acids long. CDR1 and CDR2 (germline): MNHEY, SVGAGI. The V gene lost 0 bases and the J gene lost 4 bases, with 9 bases spanning the gap.

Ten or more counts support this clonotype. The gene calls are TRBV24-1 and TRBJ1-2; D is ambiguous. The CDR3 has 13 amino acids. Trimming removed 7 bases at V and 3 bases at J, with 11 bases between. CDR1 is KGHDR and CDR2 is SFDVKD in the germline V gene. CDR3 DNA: TGTGCCACCAGCGAGGGAACGGACTATGGCTACACCTTC. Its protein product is CATSEGTDYGYTF.

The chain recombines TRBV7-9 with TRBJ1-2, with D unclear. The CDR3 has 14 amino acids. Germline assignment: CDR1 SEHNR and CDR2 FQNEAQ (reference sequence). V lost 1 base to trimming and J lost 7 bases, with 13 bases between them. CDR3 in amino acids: CASSLDLGWGGYTF. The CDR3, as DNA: TGTGCCAGCAGCTTAGATCTGGGATGGGGTGGCTACACCTTC.

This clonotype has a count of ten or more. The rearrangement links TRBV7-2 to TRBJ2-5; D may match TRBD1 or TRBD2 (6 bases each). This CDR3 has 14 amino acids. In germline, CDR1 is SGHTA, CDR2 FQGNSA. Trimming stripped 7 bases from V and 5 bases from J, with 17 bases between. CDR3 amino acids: CASNPNRRGETQYF. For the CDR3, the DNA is TGTGCCAGCAACCCGAATAGGAGGGGGGAGACCCAGTACTTC.

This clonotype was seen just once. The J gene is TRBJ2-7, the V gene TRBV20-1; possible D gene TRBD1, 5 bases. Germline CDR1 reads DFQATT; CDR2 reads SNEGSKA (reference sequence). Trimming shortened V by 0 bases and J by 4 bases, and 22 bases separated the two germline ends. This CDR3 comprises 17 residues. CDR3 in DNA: TGCAGTGCTAGAGATTTAGCTCTGCAGGGTGGTGTTTACGAGCAGTACTTC. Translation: CSARDLALQGGVYEQYF.

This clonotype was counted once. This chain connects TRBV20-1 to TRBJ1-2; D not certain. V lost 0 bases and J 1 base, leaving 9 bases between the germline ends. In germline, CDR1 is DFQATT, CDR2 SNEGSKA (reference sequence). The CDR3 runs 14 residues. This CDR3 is CSARDAGVNYGYTF. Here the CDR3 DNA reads TGCAGTGCTAGAGATGCAGGAGTTAACTATGGCTACACCTTC.

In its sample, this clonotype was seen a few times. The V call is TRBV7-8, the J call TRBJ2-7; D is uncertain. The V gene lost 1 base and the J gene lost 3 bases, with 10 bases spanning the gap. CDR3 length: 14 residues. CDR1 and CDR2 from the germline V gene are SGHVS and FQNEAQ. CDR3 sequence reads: CASSLDPTLYEQYF. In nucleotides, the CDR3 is TGTGCCAGCAGCTTAGACCCAACCCTCTACGAGCAGTACTTC.

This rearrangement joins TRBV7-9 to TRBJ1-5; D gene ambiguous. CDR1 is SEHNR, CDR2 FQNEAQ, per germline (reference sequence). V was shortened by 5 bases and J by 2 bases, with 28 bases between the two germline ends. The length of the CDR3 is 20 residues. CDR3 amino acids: CASSLTGELSDTTGNQPQHF. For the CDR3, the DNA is TGTGCCAGCAGCCTTACCGGGGAGCTGTCTGATACTACTGGCAATCAGCCCCAGCATTTT.

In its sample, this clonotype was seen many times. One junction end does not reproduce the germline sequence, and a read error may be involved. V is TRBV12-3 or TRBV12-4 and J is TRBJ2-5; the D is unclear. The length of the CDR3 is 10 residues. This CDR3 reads CASSLARMHF. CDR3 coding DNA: TGTGCCAGCAGTTTGGCCCGGATGCACTTC.

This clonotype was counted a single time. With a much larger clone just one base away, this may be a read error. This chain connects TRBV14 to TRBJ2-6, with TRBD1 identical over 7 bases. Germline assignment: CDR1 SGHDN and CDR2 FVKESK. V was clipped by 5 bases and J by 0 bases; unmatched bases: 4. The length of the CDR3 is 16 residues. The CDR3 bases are TGTGCCAGCAGCGAAGGGGGCAGCTCTGGGGCCAACGTCCTGACTTTC. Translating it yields CASSEGGSSGANVLTF.

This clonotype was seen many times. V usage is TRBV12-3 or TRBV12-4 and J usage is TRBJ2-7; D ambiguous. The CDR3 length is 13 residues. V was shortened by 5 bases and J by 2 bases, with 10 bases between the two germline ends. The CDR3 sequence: CASSLGITYEQYF. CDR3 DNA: TGTGCCAGCAGTCTGGGGATAACCTACGAGCAGTACTTC.

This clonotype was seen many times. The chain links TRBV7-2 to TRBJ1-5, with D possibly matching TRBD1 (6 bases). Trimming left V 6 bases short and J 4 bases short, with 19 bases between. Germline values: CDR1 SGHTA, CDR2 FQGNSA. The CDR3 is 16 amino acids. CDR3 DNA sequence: TGTGCCAGCAGGGATTCCAAGGGGGGGGTTAATCAGCCCCAGCATTTT. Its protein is CASRDSKGGVNQPQHF.

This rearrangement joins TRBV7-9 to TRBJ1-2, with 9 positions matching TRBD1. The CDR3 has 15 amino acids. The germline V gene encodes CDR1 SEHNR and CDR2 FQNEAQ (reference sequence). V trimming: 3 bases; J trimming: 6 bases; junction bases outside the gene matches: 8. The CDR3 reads CASSLDWTGANGYTF. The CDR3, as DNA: TGTGCCAGCAGCTTGGATTGGACAGGGGCAAATGGCTACACCTTC. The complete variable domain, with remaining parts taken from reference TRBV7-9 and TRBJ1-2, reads DTGVSQNPRHKITKRGQNVTFRCDPISEHNRLYWYRQTLGQGPEFLTYFQNEAQLEKSRLLSDRFSAERPKGSFSTLEIQRTEQGDSAMYLCASSLDWTGANGYTFGSGTRLTVV.

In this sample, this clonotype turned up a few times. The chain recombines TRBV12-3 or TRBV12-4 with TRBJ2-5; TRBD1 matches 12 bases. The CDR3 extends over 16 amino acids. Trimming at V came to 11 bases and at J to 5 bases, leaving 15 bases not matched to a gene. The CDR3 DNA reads TGTGCCTCATTCCGGGACAGGGGGCGTAAGGGGGAGACCCAGTACTTC. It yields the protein CASFRDRGRKGETQYF.

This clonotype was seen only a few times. The CDR3 bases are TGTGCCAGCAGCCCGGGACAGGGGCGGGGGGAGACCCAGTACTTC. As protein: CASSPGQGRGETQYF. This sequence joins TRBV7-8 and TRBJ2-5, with 10 bases that match TRBD1. The CDR3 sequence is 15 residues long. In germline, CDR1 is SGHVS, CDR2 FQNEAQ. The V and J ends lost 5 bases and 5 bases, in that order; junction bases with no gene match: 8.

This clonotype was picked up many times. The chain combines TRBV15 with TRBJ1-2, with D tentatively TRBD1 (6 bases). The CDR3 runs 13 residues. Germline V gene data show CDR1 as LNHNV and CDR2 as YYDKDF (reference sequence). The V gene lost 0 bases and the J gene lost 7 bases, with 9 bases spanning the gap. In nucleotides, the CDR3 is TGTGCCACCAGCAGAGAGTCAGGGGTTGGCTACACCTTC. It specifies CATSRESGVGYTF. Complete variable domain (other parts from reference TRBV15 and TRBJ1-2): DAMVIQNPRYQVTQFGKPVTLSCSQTLNHNVMYWYQQKSSQAPKLLFHYYDKDFNNEADTPDNFQSRRPNTSFCFLDIRSPGLGDTAMYLCATSRESGVGYTFGSGTRLTVV.

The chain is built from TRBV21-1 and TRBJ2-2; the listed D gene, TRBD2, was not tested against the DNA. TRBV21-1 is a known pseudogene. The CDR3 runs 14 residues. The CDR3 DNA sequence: TGTGCCAGCAGCCCCGCATACCGCACCGGGGGGCTGTTTTTT. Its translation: CASSPAYRTGGLFF.

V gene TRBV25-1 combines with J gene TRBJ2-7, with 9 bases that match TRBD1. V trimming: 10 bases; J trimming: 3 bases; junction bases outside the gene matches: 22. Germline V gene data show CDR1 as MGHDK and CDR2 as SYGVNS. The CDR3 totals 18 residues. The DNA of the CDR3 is TGTGCCACCAACCAGGCTCCTATACAGGGGGCGCCCCTCTACGAGCAGTACTTC. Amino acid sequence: CATNQAPIQGAPLYEQYF.